Listed below are T cell receptor beta chains from one sample, sequenced in a study of T-cell memory formation after mild COVID-19. TCRdb processed the 5' RACE reads anew with MiXCR; each CDR3 protein has one entry. The table has about 190,000 distinct CDR3 sequences, approximately 20% seen once; the top ten hold 2% to 3%. The sample consisted of PBMCs or a T cell subset sorted from them (not recorded which). All receptors derive from an adult woman who had mild COVID-19 (a few samples of this study predate the infection). Cell type and time point are not known. Both conserved end residues are trimmed from each CDR3. Clone size is shown for a subset of rows, as once, few, many or a class of expanded clone.

v_gene	abundance	j_gene	CDR3aa
TRBV4-1	.	TRBJ2-3	ASQGTDTQY
TRBV5-1	.	TRBJ2-2	ASSLEGAATGELF
TRBV2	.	TRBJ2-1	ASRSTSGTYNEQF
TRBV11-2	many	TRBJ2-1	ASSRGIYNEQF
TRBV6-5	few	TRBJ2-7	ASTDRIHEQY
TRBV5-1	few	TRBJ1-6	ASSLGGLESPLH
TRBV4-3	few	TRBJ2-7	ASIPILPGLSYEQY
TRBV12-3/TRBV12-4	few	TRBJ1-1	ASSFTPPEAF
TRBV7-2	many	TRBJ1-1	ASIRRAGPINTEAF
TRBV7-2	many	TRBJ2-1	ASSLGSGRASEQF
TRBV29-1	few	TRBJ2-3	SLPGLSTDTQY
TRBV20-1	.	TRBJ1-6	SARVEATMGSPLH
TRBV12-3/TRBV12-4	.	TRBJ1-2	ASSLRSRYGYT
TRBV7-9	many	TRBJ2-3	ASSSRQGWTDTQY
TRBV11-2	few	TRBJ2-1	ASSLAAGRYNEQF
TRBV12-3/TRBV12-4	.	TRBJ2-1	ASSRSQGEQF
TRBV6-2/TRBV6-3	.	TRBJ2-1	ASNHRDAAYNEQF
TRBV6-6	many	TRBJ2-1	ASRAREDGEQF
TRBV4-1	.	TRBJ2-1	ASSQDSIGREQF
TRBV19	.	TRBJ1-5	ASNKGLPNQPQH
TRBV20-1	few	TRBJ2-7	SAPPLAGAYEQY
TRBV5-1	.	TRBJ2-3	ASSLVSGANVDTQY
TRBV4-1	few	TRBJ2-7	ASSQDRGLAGAPYEQY
TRBV18	few	TRBJ2-3	ASSPLAQDTQY
TRBV5-1	few	TRBJ2-6	ASSPRDGKVSGANVLT
TRBV5-5	few	TRBJ2-7	ASSLVFRLASSYEQY
TRBV19	few	TRBJ2-3	ASSIVGPRGTQY
TRBV5-1	many	TRBJ2-3	ASSVRLAGGHIDTQY
TRBV12-3/TRBV12-4	.	TRBJ2-3	ASTLGLATSTDTQY
TRBV15	few	TRBJ2-3	ATSRAGTSGRTQY
TRBV7-8	.	TRBJ1-1	ASSLAGGTNTEAF